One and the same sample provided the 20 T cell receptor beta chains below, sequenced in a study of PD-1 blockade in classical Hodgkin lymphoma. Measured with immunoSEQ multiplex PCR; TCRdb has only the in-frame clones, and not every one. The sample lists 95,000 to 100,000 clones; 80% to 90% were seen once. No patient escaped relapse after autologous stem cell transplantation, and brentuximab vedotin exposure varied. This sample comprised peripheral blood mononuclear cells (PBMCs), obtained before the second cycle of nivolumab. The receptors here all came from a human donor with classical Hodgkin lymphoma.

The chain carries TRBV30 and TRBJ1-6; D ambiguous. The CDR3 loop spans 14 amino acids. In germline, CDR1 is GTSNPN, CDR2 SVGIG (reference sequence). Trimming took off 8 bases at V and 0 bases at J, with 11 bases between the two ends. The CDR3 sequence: CAQGRSSYNSPLHF. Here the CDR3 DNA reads TGTGCCCAAGGCAGGTCCTCCTATAATTCACCCCTCCACTTT.

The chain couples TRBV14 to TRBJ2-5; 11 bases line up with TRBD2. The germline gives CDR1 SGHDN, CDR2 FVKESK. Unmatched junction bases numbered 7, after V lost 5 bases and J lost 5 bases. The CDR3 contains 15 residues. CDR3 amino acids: CASSEIAGGPETQYF. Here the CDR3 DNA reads TGTGCCAGCAGCGAGATAGCGGGGGGGCCGGAGACCCAGTACTTC.

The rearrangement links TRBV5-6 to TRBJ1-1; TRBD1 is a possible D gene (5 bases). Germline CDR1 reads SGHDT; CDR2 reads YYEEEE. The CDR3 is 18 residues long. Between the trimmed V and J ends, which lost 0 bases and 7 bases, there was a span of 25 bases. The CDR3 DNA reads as TGTGCCAGCAGCTTGGGTCGCGACAGAACGACGGGGGTAATTGAAGCTTTCTTT. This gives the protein CASSLGRDRTTGVIEAFF.

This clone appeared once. The CDR3 is CASSAEGTGGRHQPQHF. DNA of the CDR3: TGTGCCAGCAGCGCGGAAGGGACAGGGGGAAGGCATCAGCCCCAGCATTTT. The V gene is TRBV9, the J gene TRBJ1-5, with 11 positions matching TRBD1. The V gene end was trimmed by 3 bases and the J gene end by 5 bases; junction bases not matched to a gene: 10. The CDR3 runs to 17 residues. Germline CDR1 SGDLS, CDR2 YYNGEE.

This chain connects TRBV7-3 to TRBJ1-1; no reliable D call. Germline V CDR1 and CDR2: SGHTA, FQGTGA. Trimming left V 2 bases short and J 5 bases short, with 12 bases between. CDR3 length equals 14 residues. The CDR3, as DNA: TGTGCCAGCAGCTTACGACATCGGGTAACTGAAGCTTTCTTT. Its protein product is CASSLRHRVTEAFF.

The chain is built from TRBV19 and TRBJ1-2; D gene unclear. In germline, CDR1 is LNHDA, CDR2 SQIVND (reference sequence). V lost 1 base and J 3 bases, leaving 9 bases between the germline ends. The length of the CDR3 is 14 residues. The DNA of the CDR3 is TGTGCCAGTAGTATAGTGGAGCCCTACTATGGCTACACCTTC. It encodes CASSIVEPYYGYTF.

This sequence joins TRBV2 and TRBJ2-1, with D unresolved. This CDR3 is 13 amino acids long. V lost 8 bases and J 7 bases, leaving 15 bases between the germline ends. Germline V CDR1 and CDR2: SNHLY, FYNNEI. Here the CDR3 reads CASLQDVGNEQFF. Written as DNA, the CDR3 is TGTGCCAGCTTGCAAGACGTGGGGAATGAGCAGTTCTTC.

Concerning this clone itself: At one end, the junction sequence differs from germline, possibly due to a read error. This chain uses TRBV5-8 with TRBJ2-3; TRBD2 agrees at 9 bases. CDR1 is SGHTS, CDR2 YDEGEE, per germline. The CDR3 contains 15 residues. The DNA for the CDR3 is TGCGCCAGCAGCCAAGGGGGTAGCGGGGGAGATACGCAGTATTTT. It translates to CASSQGGSGGDTQYF.

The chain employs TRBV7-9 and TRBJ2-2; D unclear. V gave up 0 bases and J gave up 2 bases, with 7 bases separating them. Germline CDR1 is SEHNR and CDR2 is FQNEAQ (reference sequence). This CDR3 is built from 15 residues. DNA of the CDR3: TGTGCCAGCAGCTTAGCGTCAGCCAACACCGGGGAGCTGTTTTTT. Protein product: CASSLASANTGELFF.

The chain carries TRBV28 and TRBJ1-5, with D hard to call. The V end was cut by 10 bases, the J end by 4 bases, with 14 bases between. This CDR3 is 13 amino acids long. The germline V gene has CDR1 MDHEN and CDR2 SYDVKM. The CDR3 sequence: CATIRALNQPQHF. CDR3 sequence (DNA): TGTGCCACCATCCGGGCCCTAAATCAGCCCCAGCATTTT.

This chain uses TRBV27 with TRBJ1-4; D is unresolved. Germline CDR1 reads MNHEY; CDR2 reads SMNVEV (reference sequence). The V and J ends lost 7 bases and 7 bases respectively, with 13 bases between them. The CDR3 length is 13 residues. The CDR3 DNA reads TGTGCCAGCAAGGGAGGGCTTATTGAAAAACTGTTTTTT. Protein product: CASKGGLIEKLFF. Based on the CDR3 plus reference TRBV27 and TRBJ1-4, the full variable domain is EAQVTQNPRYLITVTGKKLTVTCSQNMNHEYMSWYRQDPGLGLRQIYYSMNVEVTDKGDVPEGYKVSRKEKRNFPLILESPSPNQTSLYFCASKGGLIEKLFFGSGTQLSVL.

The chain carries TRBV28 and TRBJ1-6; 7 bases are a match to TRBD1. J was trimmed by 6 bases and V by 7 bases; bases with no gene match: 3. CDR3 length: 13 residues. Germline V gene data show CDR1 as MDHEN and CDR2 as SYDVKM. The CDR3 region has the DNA TGTGCCAGCAAAGACAGGGTTAATTCACCCCTCCACTTT. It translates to CASKDRVNSPLHF.

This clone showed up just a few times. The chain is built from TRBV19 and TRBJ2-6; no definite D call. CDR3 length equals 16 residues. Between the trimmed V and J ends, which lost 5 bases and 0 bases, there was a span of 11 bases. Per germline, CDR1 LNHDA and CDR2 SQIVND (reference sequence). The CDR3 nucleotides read TGTGCCAGTAGTCCCGGGCTTAGCTCTGGGGCCAACGTCCTGACTTTC. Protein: CASSPGLSSGANVLTF.

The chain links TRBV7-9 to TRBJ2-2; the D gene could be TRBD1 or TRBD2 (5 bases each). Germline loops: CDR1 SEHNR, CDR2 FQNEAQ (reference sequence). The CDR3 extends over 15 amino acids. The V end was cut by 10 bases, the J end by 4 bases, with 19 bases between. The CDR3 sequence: CATSTGTLSTGELFF. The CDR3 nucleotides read TGTGCCACCTCGACCGGGACCCTAAGCACCGGGGAGCTGTTTTTT.

CDR3 DNA sequence: TGTGCCACCAGCAGAGATCGGGTCGGGGCTAACTATGGCTACACCTTC. As protein: CATSRDRVGANYGYTF. The chain has TRBV15 and TRBJ1-2, with D hard to call. Germline V lookup: CDR1 LNHNV, CDR2 YYDKDF (reference sequence). The CDR3 extends over 16 amino acids. V shed 0 bases and J shed 0 bases, with 11 bases lying between them. Combining the CDR3 with reference TRBV15 and TRBJ1-2 gives the whole variable domain DAMVIQNPRYQVTQFGKPVTLSCSQTLNHNVMYWYQQKSSQAPKLLFHYYDKDFNNEADTPDNFQSRRPNTSFCFLDIRSPGLGDTAMYLCATSRDRVGANYGYTFGSGTRLTVV.

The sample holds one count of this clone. The CDR3 nucleotides read TGCGCCAGCAGTGACAGGACAGGGTTGGAGACCCAGTACTTC. Amino acid sequence: CASSDRTGLETQYF. The genes are TRBV10-1 and TRBJ2-5, with TRBD1 matching 8 bases. Losses at the gene ends were 3 bases for V and 5 bases for J; bases not matched to a gene: 5. The CDR3 runs 14 residues. Per germline, CDR1 WNHNN and CDR2 SYGVQD (reference sequence).

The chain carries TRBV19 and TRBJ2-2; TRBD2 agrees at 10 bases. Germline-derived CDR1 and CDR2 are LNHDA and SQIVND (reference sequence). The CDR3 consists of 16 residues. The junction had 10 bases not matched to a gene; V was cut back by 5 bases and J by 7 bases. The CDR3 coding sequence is TGTGCCAGTAGTCTAACAGCGGGGGGGCCAAGCGGGGAGCTGTTTTTT. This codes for CASSLTAGGPSGELFF.

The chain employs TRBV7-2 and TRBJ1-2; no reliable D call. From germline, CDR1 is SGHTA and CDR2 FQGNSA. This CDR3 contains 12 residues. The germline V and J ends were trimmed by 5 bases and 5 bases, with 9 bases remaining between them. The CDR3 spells CASSRVGYGYTF. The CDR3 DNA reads TGTGCCAGCAGCCGAGTGGGGTATGGCTACACCTTC.

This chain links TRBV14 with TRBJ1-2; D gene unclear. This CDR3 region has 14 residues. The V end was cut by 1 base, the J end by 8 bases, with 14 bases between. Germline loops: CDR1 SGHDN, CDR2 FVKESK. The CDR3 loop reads CASSQAPTVRGYTF. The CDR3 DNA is TGTGCCAGCAGCCAAGCGCCGACTGTACGGGGCTACACCTTC.

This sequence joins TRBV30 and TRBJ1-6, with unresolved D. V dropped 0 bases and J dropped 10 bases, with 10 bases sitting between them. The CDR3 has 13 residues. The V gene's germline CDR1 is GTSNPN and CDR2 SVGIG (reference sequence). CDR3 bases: TGTGCCTGGAGTGTACCTGGCCCCTCACCCCTCCACTTT. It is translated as CAWSVPGPSPLHF.